One and the same sample provided the 4 T cell receptor beta chains below, sequenced in a study of cytomegalovirus exposure and HLA in healthy donors. PCR involved 60 Vbeta and 13 Jbeta primers. Sequencing used immunoSEQ multiplex PCR; TCRdb keeps in-frame clones, though not all of them. This table holds 45,000 to 60,000 clones, approximately 70% found once. Material: PBMCs. These receptors all come from a woman aged 50 to 60 in good health and CMV-seronegative.

The rearrangement uses TRBV7-9 and TRBJ1-2; 10 bases are a match to TRBD1. Germline V gives CDR1 SEHNR, CDR2 FQNEAQ (reference sequence). The CDR3 extends over 14 amino acids. Germline trimming cut 10 bases from V and 4 bases from J; bases unmatched to any gene: 9. The CDR3 loop reads CAISSGQGIYGYTF. As DNA, the CDR3 is TGTGCCATTTCCTCGGGACAGGGGATCTATGGCTACACCTTC.

This clone was recorded once. The chain carries TRBV29-1 and TRBJ2-5, with a tentative D call TRBD2 (6 bases). V was pared by 7 bases and J by 3 bases, with 15 bases between. The germline V gene has CDR1 SQVTM and CDR2 ANQGSEA. CDR3 length equals 13 residues. The CDR3 DNA reads TGCAGCGCCCGAGCGGAGGGGAAAGAGACCCAGTACTTC. Translating it yields CSARAEGKETQYF. Full variable domain (remainder filled in from reference TRBV29-1 and TRBJ2-5): SAVISQKPSRDICQRGTSLTIQCQVDSQVTMMFWYRQQPGQSLTLIATANQGSEATYESGFVIDKFPISRPNLTFSTLTVSNMSPEDSSIYLCSARAEGKETQYFGPGTRLLVL.

The J gene is TRBJ1-4, the V gene TRBV7-6; TRBD1 might be the D (5 bases). Germline V lookup: CDR1 SGHVS, CDR2 FNYEAQ. V lost 2 bases and J lost 5, with 12 bases in between. This CDR3 has 15 residues. CDR3 loop: CASSLRGGVNEKLFF. The CDR3 DNA reads as TGTGCCAGCAGCTTAAGGGGAGGGGTAAATGAAAAACTGTTTTTT.

The rearrangement joins TRBV5-1 to TRBJ1-1, with no clear D. The length of the CDR3 is 12 residues. CDR1 and CDR2 from the germline V gene are SGHRS and YFSETQ. Between the trimmed V and J ends, which lost 4 bases and 5 bases, there was a span of 9 bases. The DNA for the CDR3 is TGCGCCAGCAGCAATCGGGAGACTGAAGCTTTCTTT. It encodes CASSNRETEAFF.